The next 18 T cell receptor beta chains were all read from a single sample in a study of shared clonotypes between healthy human individuals. Cells designated naive CD8 were CD45RO-negative and were positively selected for CCR7, with terminally differentiated effector memory CD45RA+ cells excluded. The method was immunoSEQ multiplex PCR; TCRdb's version includes in-frame clones alone and lacks a portion of them. The sample records 560,000 or so clones, roughly 96% being singletons. The sample taken for sequencing was naive CD8+ T cells sorted from blood. These receptors were taken from a woman in her 30s in good health.

The chain employs TRBV10-2 and TRBJ1-1; D perhaps matches TRBD1 (5 bases). There are 15 residues in the CDR3. Per germline, CDR1 WSHSY and CDR2 SAAADI. Trimming shortened V by 0 bases and J by 6 bases, and 14 bases separated the two germline ends. CDR3 in amino acids: CASSESGWGRPEAFF. As DNA, the CDR3 is TGCGCCAGCAGTGAGTCAGGGTGGGGGAGACCTGAAGCTTTCTTT.

This clone is a singleton in its sample. This chain uses TRBV9 with TRBJ2-7, with D hard to call. The CDR3 is 15 residues long. V lost 4 bases and J lost 7, with 21 bases in between. Per germline, CDR1 SGDLS and CDR2 YYNGEE. The CDR3 DNA reads as TGTGCCAGCAGCCCGGGTGGCGGCGTGCCTAGTGAGCAGTACTTC. It codes for CASSPGGGVPSEQYF.

The V and J genes are TRBV9 and TRBJ2-7; the match to TRBD2 covers 8 bases. J lost 0 bases, V lost 0 bases, and 5 bases had no gene match. This CDR3 is 16 amino acids long. In germline, CDR1 is SGDLS, CDR2 YYNGEE. The CDR3 is CASSVGSAGASYEQYF. In DNA, the CDR3 is TGTGCCAGCAGCGTAGGGTCAGCGGGAGCCTCCTACGAGCAGTACTTC.

The gene calls are TRBV13 and TRBJ2-7; D is unclear. The CDR3 contains 14 residues. Per the germline V gene, CDR1 is PRHDT and CDR2 is FYEKMQ (reference sequence). The ends were cut back, 0 bases at V and 5 bases at J, with 11 bases in the middle. The CDR3 DNA sequence: TGTGCCAGCAGCTTAGGCCTAAGCGTCGACGAGCAGTACTTC. Its translation: CASSLGLSVDEQYF.

V gene TRBV28 combines with J gene TRBJ2-7; D is undetermined. The V gene's germline CDR1 is MDHEN and CDR2 SYDVKM. The length of the CDR3 is 15 residues. The V gene lost 3 bases and the J gene lost 3 bases, with 15 bases spanning the gap. The chain's CDR3 is CASSFSSQRYYEQYF. The CDR3 DNA reads as TGTGCCAGCAGTTTTTCGTCTCAACGGTACTACGAGCAGTACTTC. Based on the CDR3 plus reference TRBV28 and TRBJ2-7, the full variable domain is DVKVTQSSRYLVKRTGEKVFLECVQDMDHENMFWYRQDPGLGLRLIYFSYDVKMKEKGDIPEGYSVSREKKERFSLILESASTNQTSMYLCASSFSSQRYYEQYFGPGTRLTVT.

The chain joins TRBV7-9 to TRBJ2-3; D possibly corresponds to TRBD2 (6 bases). V was clipped by 4 bases and J by 5 bases, with 19 bases between them. The CDR3 covers 16 residues. CDR1 SEHNR and CDR2 FQNEAQ come from the germline V gene (reference sequence). The CDR3: CASSWLEGLSQDTQYF. CDR3 DNA sequence: TGTGCCAGCAGCTGGTTGGAGGGGCTTTCCCAAGATACGCAGTATTTT.

As for this clone: The identical CDR3 is also encoded by other nucleotide sequences in the sample. The chain combines TRBV28 with TRBJ2-7, with no clear D. Germline V gene sequence: CDR1 MDHEN, CDR2 SYDVKM. The germline V and J ends were trimmed by 5 bases and 0 bases, with 5 bases remaining between them. The CDR3 totals 12 residues. CDR3 residues: CASSPGSYEQYF. The CDR3 bases are TGTGCCAGCAGTCCGGGCTCCTACGAGCAGTACTTC.

The rearrangement joins TRBV30 to TRBJ2-1; D is uncertain. The CDR3 contains 10 residues. V shed 3 bases and J shed 6 bases, with 3 bases lying between them. Germline-derived CDR1 and CDR2 are GTSNPN and SVGIG (reference sequence). CDR3 nucleotide sequence: TGTGCCTGGAGGGGCAATGAGCAGTTCTTC. It specifies CAWRGNEQFF.

The chain recombines TRBV30 with TRBJ1-2, with D maybe TRBD1 (6 bases). The V and J ends lost 1 base and 8 bases respectively, with 14 bases between them. CDR3 length: 13 residues. Germline V gene sequence: CDR1 GTSNPN, CDR2 SVGIG (reference sequence). CDR3 protein: CAWSAFWGLGYTF. The CDR3 DNA reads as TGTGCCTGGAGTGCTTTCTGGGGGCTCGGCTACACCTTC. Looking up the rest from reference TRBV30 and TRBJ1-2 gives the full variable domain: SQTIHQWPATLVQPVGSPLSLECTVEGTSNPNLYWYRQAAGRGLQLLFYSVGIGQISSEVPQNLSASRPQDRQFILSSKKLLLSDSGFYLCAWSAFWGLGYTFGSGTRLTVV.

The chain joins TRBV11-1 to TRBJ2-5; 7 bases agree with TRBD1. Germline assignment: CDR1 SGHAT and CDR2 FQDESV (reference sequence). Trimming cost V 5 bases and J 3 bases; bases outside gene matches: 12. The CDR3 runs 16 residues. CDR3 protein: CASSVRTGGLEETQYF. DNA of the CDR3: TGTGCCAGCAGCGTCCGGACAGGCGGCCTTGAAGAGACCCAGTACTTC.

The gene calls are TRBV7-9 and TRBJ1-4; 7 bases are a match to TRBD1. Germline V gives CDR1 SEHNR, CDR2 FQNEAQ (reference sequence). The CDR3 totals 14 residues. Germline trimming cut 3 bases from V and 2 bases from J; bases unmatched to any gene: 0. The DNA for the CDR3 is TGTGCCAGCAGCTTGGGACAGACTAATGAAAAACTGTTTTTT. The encoded protein is CASSLGQTNEKLFF.

The CDR3 spells CASSSQGLDYEQYF. The CDR3 DNA sequence: TGTGCCAGCAGCTCCCAGGGACTAGACTACGAGCAGTACTTC. The chain has TRBV7-8 and TRBJ2-7; 8 bases align to TRBD2. This CDR3 region has 14 residues. Germline CDR1 is SGHVS and CDR2 is FQNEAQ. The V and J ends lost 4 bases and 3 bases, in that order; junction bases with no gene match: 5. Variable domain in full (rest from reference TRBV7-8 and TRBJ2-7): GAGVSQSPRYKVAKRGQDVALRCDPISGHVSLFWYQQALGQGPEFLTYFQNEAQLDKSGLPSDRFFAERPEGSVSTLKIQRTQQEDSAVYLCASSSQGLDYEQYFGPGTRLTVT.

This chain connects TRBV27 to TRBJ2-7; the D gene could be TRBD1 or TRBD2 (5 bases each). The CDR3 is 13 amino acids. Per the germline V gene, CDR1 is MNHEY and CDR2 is SMNVEV (reference sequence). Trimming shortened V by 7 bases and J by 6 bases, and 16 bases separated the two germline ends. CDR3 region: CASTPGTGGEQYF. The DNA of the CDR3 is TGTGCCAGCACCCCAGGGACCGGAGGCGAGCAGTACTTC.

The chain couples TRBV27 to TRBJ1-2; 7 positions agree with TRBD1. CDR3 length: 15 amino acids. Germline CDR1 MNHEY, CDR2 SMNVEV (reference sequence). V shed 5 bases, J shed 3 bases, and the junction held 9 bases outside the gene matches. CDR3 sequence reads: CASSPGGGWDYGYTF. For the CDR3, the DNA is TGTGCCAGCAGTCCAGGGGGAGGGTGGGACTATGGCTACACCTTC.

The rearrangement links TRBV19 to TRBJ2-3; D is undetermined. Per germline, CDR1 LNHDA and CDR2 SQIVND (reference sequence). The CDR3 extends over 15 amino acids. Trimming took off 1 base at V and 2 bases at J, with 10 bases between the two ends. The DNA for the CDR3 is TGTGCCAGTAGTATAGGCAGTTTCTCCACAGATACGCAGTATTTT. This sequence encodes CASSIGSFSTDTQYF.

In its sample, this clone was seen once. The chain recombines TRBV29-1 with TRBJ2-7, with TRBD2 matching 9 bases. Germline V gene data show CDR1 as SQVTM and CDR2 as ANQGSEA. J gave up 0 bases and V 2 bases, and 5 bases lay outside the gene matches. The CDR3 covers 15 residues. In DNA, the CDR3 is TGCAGCGTTGAATCGGTACTAGCGGGCTCCTACGAGCAGTACTTC. Its protein is CSVESVLAGSYEQYF.

V usage is TRBV9 and J usage is TRBJ1-3; D perhaps matches TRBD1 (5 bases). The germline CDR1 and CDR2 sequences are SGDLS and YYNGEE. The V gene lost 0 bases and the J gene lost 1 base, with 8 bases spanning the gap. The CDR3 spans 15 residues. CDR3 sequence (DNA): TGTGCCAGCAGCGTAGAGGACATTTCTGGAAACACCATATATTTT. This sequence encodes CASSVEDISGNTIYF.

The chain employs TRBV27 and TRBJ2-7; TRBD1 agrees at 7 bases. Germline lookup yields CDR1 MNHEY and CDR2 SMNVEV (reference sequence). The CDR3 sequence is 14 residues long. V dropped 2 bases and J dropped 0; count of bases not matched to a gene: 1. Here the CDR3 reads CASSLGDSSYEQYF. DNA for the CDR3: TGTGCCAGCAGTTTAGGGGACAGCTCCTACGAGCAGTACTTC.